What follows describes a single TCR beta chain. The sample belongs to a study of T cell responses to AZD1222 COVID-19 vaccine. Using immunoSEQ multiplex PCR, the repertoire was profiled, and TCRdb retains in-frame clones only, with some absent. The sample yields about 120,000 clones, 70% to 90% seen once. Trimming shortened V by 7 bases and J by 0 bases, and 7 bases separated the two germline ends. Germline assignment: CDR1 SNHLY and CDR2 FYNNEI. There are 14 residues in the CDR3. Sequenced here: peripheral blood, sampled on day 0 of AZD1222 vaccination. This chain connects TRBV2 to TRBJ2-6; D uncertain. The receptor's source is an adult in good health. The chain's CDR3 is CASKGSSGANVLTF. The CDR3 DNA sequence: TGTGCCAGCAAGGGAAGCTCTGGGGCCAACGTCCTGACTTTC.